The next 23 T cell receptor beta chains were all read from a single sample in a study of shared clonotypes between healthy human individuals. Using immunoSEQ multiplex PCR, the repertoire was profiled, and TCRdb retains in-frame clones only, with some absent. The sample records under 600,000 clones, more than 95% being singletons. The sequenced sample consisted of naive CD4+ T cells sorted from blood. Subset described: CD45RA+ positively selected. These receptor sequences come from a woman in her thirties in good health.

This sequence joins TRBV28 and TRBJ1-2, with a tentative D call TRBD1 (5 bases). CDR3 size: 15 residues. The V end lost 6 bases, the J end lost 8 bases, and 22 bases lay between the germline ends. Germline lookup yields CDR1 MDHEN and CDR2 SYDVKM. The CDR3 nucleotides are TGTGCCAGCAGATCCCGGGACCCCCGCTCCTACGGCTACACCTTC. Amino acids: CASRSRDPRSYGYTF.

This chain uses TRBV5-1 with TRBJ1-1; TRBD1 aligns across 8 bases. V lost 4 bases, J lost 3 bases, and 5 bases stayed unmatched. The CDR3 totals 14 residues. From germline, CDR1 is SGHRS and CDR2 YFSETQ. This CDR3 reads CASSATGGYTEAFF. DNA of the CDR3: TGCGCCAGCAGCGCAACAGGGGGTTACACTGAAGCTTTCTTT.

The chain recombines TRBV5-5 with TRBJ2-6; the D is unclear. With 2 bases removed from V and 1 base from J, the gap between germline ends came to 10 bases. Germline CDR1 reads SGHKS; CDR2 reads YYEKEE (reference sequence). CDR3 length equals 16 residues. CDR3 in DNA: TGTGCCAGCAGCTTATTACGTAGATCTGGGGCCAACGTCCTGACTTTC. This encodes CASSLLRRSGANVLTF.

The chain combines TRBV7-2 with TRBJ1-5, with 7 bases aligning to TRBD1. The ends lost 5 bases at V and 1 base at J; junction bases unmatched: 5. This CDR3 spans 15 amino acids. The germline gives CDR1 SGHTA, CDR2 FQGNSA. CDR3 bases: TGTGCCAGCAGCCTCGACAGGGACAGCAATCAGCCCCAGCATTTT. It translates to CASSLDRDSNQPQHF.

The gene calls are TRBV28 and TRBJ2-3, with a tentative D call TRBD1 (5 bases). Between the trimmed V and J ends, which lost 10 bases and 0 bases, there was a span of 11 bases. Germline V gives CDR1 MDHEN, CDR2 SYDVKM. This CDR3 is built from 13 residues. The CDR3 loop is CAIRTPSTDTQYF. Here the CDR3 DNA reads TGTGCCATTAGGACACCCAGCACAGATACGCAGTATTTT.

The chain couples TRBV2 to TRBJ1-1; D unresolved. V lost 1 base and J lost 0, with 6 bases in between. CDR3 length equals 14 residues. Per germline, CDR1 SNHLY and CDR2 FYNNEI. CDR3 in amino acids: CASSEGQLNTEAFF. The CDR3 DNA is TGTGCCAGCAGTGAAGGTCAGCTGAACACTGAAGCTTTCTTT.

The chain has TRBV19 and TRBJ2-2; D remains unclear. There are 13 residues in the CDR3. The ends were cut back, 4 bases at V and 4 bases at J, with 7 bases in the middle. Germline V gene lookup returns CDR1 LNHDA and CDR2 SQIVND (reference sequence). The CDR3 here is CASSRPGTGELFF. Here the CDR3 DNA reads TGTGCCAGTAGTAGACCGGGCACCGGGGAGCTGTTTTTT.

The V call is TRBV6-5, the J call TRBJ2-7; D unclear. This CDR3 comprises 14 residues. Germline loops: CDR1 MNHEY, CDR2 SVGAGI. Trimming removed 6 bases at V and 4 bases at J, with 16 bases between. The CDR3 reads CASSRDSSSYEQYF. In DNA, the CDR3 is TGTGCCAGCAGCAGAGACTCGTCCAGTTACGAGCAGTACTTC.

V usage is TRBV29-1 and J usage is TRBJ2-7; the D is unclear. Trimming took off 6 bases at V and 0 bases at J, with 12 bases between the two ends. This CDR3 contains 13 residues. CDR1 SQVTM and CDR2 ANQGSEA come from the germline V gene. CDR3 bases: TGCAGCGTCGCGCTGCGCCTCTCCTACGAGCAGTACTTC. Amino acids: CSVALRLSYEQYF.

This clone is a singleton in its sample. The V and J genes are TRBV28 and TRBJ1-5; 7 positions agree with TRBD1. The trim removed 6 bases at V and 7 bases at J, leaving 6 bases unmatched. The germline gives CDR1 MDHEN, CDR2 SYDVKM. This CDR3 has 13 amino acids. CDR3 protein: CASSADRKQPQHF. CDR3 DNA: TGTGCCAGCAGCGCGGACAGGAAACAGCCCCAGCATTTT.

The chain combines TRBV5-1 with TRBJ2-4; 13 positions agree with TRBD2. CDR1 is SGHRS and CDR2 is YFSETQ in the germline V gene. The CDR3 is 16 residues long. J gave up 8 bases and V 3 bases, and 8 bases lay outside the gene matches. The CDR3 bases are TGCGCCAGCAGCTCGATAGGGACTAGCGGGATTGACATTCAGTACTTC. Its protein is CASSSIGTSGIDIQYF.

The V gene is TRBV11-2, the J gene TRBJ1-2; D not certain. Deletions cut 3 bases from V and 4 bases from J, with 9 bases between. Germline CDR1 is SGHAT and CDR2 is FQNNGV. This CDR3 spans 13 amino acids. This chain's CDR3 is CASSFGYGYGYTF. The DNA for the CDR3 is TGTGCCAGCAGCTTCGGGTATGGCTATGGCTACACCTTC.

This sequence joins TRBV7-8 and TRBJ1-1; no reliable D call. The CDR3 covers 13 residues. V gave up 5 bases and J gave up 4 bases, with 11 bases separating them. From germline, CDR1 is SGHVS and CDR2 FQNEAQ. The CDR3 DNA reads TGTGCCAGCAGCCCCGGGGAAGGCACTGAAGCTTTCTTT. Translating it yields CASSPGEGTEAFF.

The chain recombines TRBV6-5 with TRBJ2-7; no definite D call. Germline assignment: CDR1 MNHEY and CDR2 SVGAGI. The length of the CDR3 is 14 residues. V lost 6 bases and J 5 bases, leaving 17 bases between the germline ends. CDR3 nucleotides: TGTGCCAGCAGCCAAGACCCTCCTAGTAACGAGCAGTACTTC. Its protein is CASSQDPPSNEQYF.

The rearrangement uses TRBV2 and TRBJ1-1; 7 nucleotides align to TRBD1. The CDR3 has 16 residues. With 7 bases clipped from V and 0 bases from J, the junction kept 11 bases outside the gene matches. In germline, CDR1 is SNHLY, CDR2 FYNNEI. The CDR3 here is CASNSNRGMVNTEAFF. CDR3 nucleotide sequence: TGTGCCAGCAATTCGAACAGGGGAATGGTGAACACTGAAGCTTTCTTT.

The chain carries TRBV28 and TRBJ2-7, with D perhaps assigned TRBD1 or TRBD2 (5 bases each). This CDR3 has 15 amino acids. Per the germline V gene, CDR1 is MDHEN and CDR2 is SYDVKM. Trimming pared 5 bases from V and 0 bases from J, leaving 14 bases between. In nucleotides, the CDR3 is TGTGCCAGCAGTGTGAGGGGCGATCCCTCCTACGAGCAGTACTTC. Protein: CASSVRGDPSYEQYF.

In DNA, the CDR3 is TGTGCCAGCAATTCGCGGGAAGCGTCCTACAATGAGCAGTTCTTC. Protein: CASNSREASYNEQFF. V gene TRBV6-5 combines with J gene TRBJ2-1; a possible D gene is TRBD2 (6 bases). In germline, CDR1 is MNHEY, CDR2 SVGAGI. V was pared by 7 bases and J by 1 base, with 14 bases between. This CDR3 comprises 15 residues.

This chain uses TRBV11-2 with TRBJ2-1; D may be TRBD2 (6 bases). CDR1 is SGHAT and CDR2 is FQNNGV in the germline V gene. Trimming took 5 bases from V and 0 from J, leaving 8 bases between them. The CDR3 is made up of 14 amino acids. The CDR3: CASSRAGSYNEQFF. The CDR3 coding sequence is TGTGCCAGCAGCCGAGCGGGCTCCTACAATGAGCAGTTCTTC.

This chain uses TRBV29-1 with TRBJ2-1; D gene unclear. There are 14 residues in the CDR3. Per the germline V gene, CDR1 is SQVTM and CDR2 is ANQGSEA. Trimming cost V 6 bases and J 8 bases, with 20 bases left between them. For the CDR3, the DNA is TGCAGCGTCGCATGGCCTCACCCTACGGATGAGCAGTTCTTC. It codes for CSVAWPHPTDEQFF.

The V gene is TRBV7-9, the J gene TRBJ1-4; TRBD1 agrees at 11 bases. The CDR3 has 15 residues. Germline V gene sequence: CDR1 SEHNR, CDR2 FQNEAQ (reference sequence). V lost 5 bases, J lost 7 bases, and 6 bases stayed unmatched. The CDR3 nucleotides read TGTGCCAGCAGCCACGGACAGGGGGCCGGTGAAAAACTGTTTTTT. Encoded protein: CASSHGQGAGEKLFF.

This chain joins TRBV28 and TRBJ2-3; D is undetermined. CDR1 is MDHEN and CDR2 is SYDVKM in the germline V gene. V was shortened by 3 bases and J by 0 bases, with 7 bases between the two germline ends. This CDR3 comprises 14 residues. CDR3 in amino acids: CASSLDRSTDTQYF. The DNA of the CDR3 is TGTGCCAGCAGTTTGGACCGCAGCACAGATACGCAGTATTTT. The full variable domain, with the rest looked up from reference TRBV28 and TRBJ2-3, is DVKVTQSSRYLVKRTGEKVFLECVQDMDHENMFWYRQDPGLGLRLIYFSYDVKMKEKGDIPEGYSVSREKKERFSLILESASTNQTSMYLCASSLDRSTDTQYFGPGTRLTVL.

This chain connects TRBV21-1 to TRBJ2-1; the tabulated D call, TRBD1, remains unverified against the DNA. TRBV21-1 is a pseudogene locus. This CDR3 spans 12 amino acids. This CDR3 reads CAAISAGEEQFF. The CDR3 DNA reads TGTGCCGCCATTTCGGCAGGGGAAGAGCAGTTCTTC.

The genes are TRBV7-2 and TRBJ1-5; TRBD1 is a possible D gene (5 bases). Germline loops: CDR1 SGHTA, CDR2 FQGNSA. V dropped 5 bases and J dropped 6 bases, with 11 bases sitting between them. There are 13 residues in the CDR3. The CDR3 loop reads CASSRQGVQPQHF. The CDR3 DNA follows: TGTGCCAGCAGCCGACAAGGGGTTCAGCCCCAGCATTTT.